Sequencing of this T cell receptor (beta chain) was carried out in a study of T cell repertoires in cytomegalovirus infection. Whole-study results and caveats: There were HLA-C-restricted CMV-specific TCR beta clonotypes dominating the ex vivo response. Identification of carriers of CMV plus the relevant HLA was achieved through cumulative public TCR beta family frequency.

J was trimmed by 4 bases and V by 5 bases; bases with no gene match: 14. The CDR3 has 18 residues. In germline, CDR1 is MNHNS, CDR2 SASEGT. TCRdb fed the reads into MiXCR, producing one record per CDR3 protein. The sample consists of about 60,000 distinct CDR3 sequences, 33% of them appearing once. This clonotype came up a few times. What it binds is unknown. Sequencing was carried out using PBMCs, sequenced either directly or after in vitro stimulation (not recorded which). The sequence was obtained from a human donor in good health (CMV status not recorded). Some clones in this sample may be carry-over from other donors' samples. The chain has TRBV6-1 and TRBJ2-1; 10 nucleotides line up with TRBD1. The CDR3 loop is CASSLRDRGHPPYNEQFF. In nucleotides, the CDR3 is TGTGCCAGCAGTCTCCGGGACAGGGGCCATCCTCCTTACAATGAGCAGTTCTTC.